A single sample is the source of the 5 T cell receptor beta chains below, sequenced in a study of shared clonotypes between healthy human individuals. Some clones are missing from TCRdb's copy, which holds only in-frame ones; the method was immunoSEQ multiplex PCR. The table includes about a million clones, about 72% detected once. The sequenced sample consisted of memory CD4+ T cells from PBMCs. Specified subset: CD45RA-negative fraction. These receptors were taken from a man between 18 and 29 years old in good health. Some clones in this sample may be carry-over from other donors' samples.

This clone was counted a few times. The chain uses TRBV10-3 and TRBJ1-6; no definite D call. The V end lost 3 bases, the J end lost 1 base, and 7 bases lay between the germline ends. The germline V gene encodes CDR1 ENHRY and CDR2 SYGVKD. This CDR3 spans 15 amino acids. The DNA of the CDR3 is TGTGCCATCAGTGATCCTCGATCCTATAATTCACCCCTCCACTTT. It specifies CAISDPRSYNSPLHF.

CDR3 nucleotides: TGTGCCAGCAGTTACTCGGACAGGGGCGGGTATGGCTACACCTTC. It specifies CASSYSDRGGYGYTF. The chain joins TRBV6-5 to TRBJ1-2, with 9 nucleotides matching TRBD1. The CDR3 covers 15 residues. The V and J ends lost 0 bases and 5 bases, in that order; junction bases with no gene match: 4. Germline assignment: CDR1 MNHEY and CDR2 SVGAGI.

This chain joins TRBV19 and TRBJ2-6, with D hard to call. The CDR3 sequence is 16 residues long. The germline V gene encodes CDR1 LNHDA and CDR2 SQIVND (reference sequence). With 6 bases removed from V and 1 base from J, the gap between germline ends came to 13 bases. CDR3 sequence: CASRPSVGSGANVLTF. DNA of the CDR3: TGTGCCAGTAGGCCCTCCGTCGGATCTGGGGCCAACGTCCTGACTTTC.

A remark on this clone: Different DNA sequences within this sample yield the same CDR3. This chain joins TRBV5-1 and TRBJ1-2, with TRBD1 matching over 7 bases. Trimming at V came to 0 bases and at J to 3 bases, leaving 2 bases not matched to a gene. CDR1 and CDR2 from the germline V gene are SGHRS and YFSETQ. CDR3 size: 14 residues. In nucleotides, the CDR3 is TGCGCCAGCAGCTTGGGACAGGGTGACTATGGCTACACCTTC. Amino acid sequence: CASSLGQGDYGYTF.

This chain links TRBV6-1 with TRBJ1-4; D unresolved. CDR3 length: 13 residues. V lost 4 bases to trimming and J lost 6 bases, with 9 bases between them. Germline loops: CDR1 MNHNS, CDR2 SASEGT. CDR3 residues: CASSARTDEKLFF. DNA of the CDR3: TGTGCCAGCAGTGCCCGGACGGATGAAAAACTGTTTTTT.